The text below deals with one T cell receptor (beta chain). Its specificity is not known. This specimen comes from a study of early T cells in non-severe SARS-CoV-2 infection. Study details: Sequencing used unsorted whole-blood bulk RNA, so chains lack pairing.

Looked up from germline, CDR1 is LGHNT and CDR2 is FRNRAP. The CDR3 spans 11 residues. V was cut by 5 bases and J by 10 bases, with 9 bases left in between. Unique molecular identifiers were attached to individual cDNA molecules. TCRdb re-called the 5' RACE reads with MiXCR, one entry per CDR3 protein. Among under 25,000 distinct CDR3 sequences listed, around 4.4% were seen once. Study results and caveats: There was a bias toward anti-spike CD8 responses in VDJdb matching, which missed private and CD4 specificities.

The TCR sequence derives from an adult who was a healthcare worker with PCR-confirmed SARS-CoV-2 infection or an uninfected control (not recorded which). The V and J genes are TRBV12-5 and TRBJ2-1; weak D call: TRBD2 (6 bases). Material: whole blood. The CDR3 coding sequence is TGTGCTAGTGGTCAAGGGAGGGAGCAGTTCTTC. Translation gives CASGQGREQFF.